One and the same sample provided the 25 T cell receptor beta chains below, sequenced in a study of T cells after yellow fever vaccination. TCRdb passed the 5' RACE reads through MiXCR, listing each CDR3 protein once. The sample carries over 300,000 distinct CDR3 sequences, roughly 3.9% recorded once. This specimen was PBMCs, taken 5 days after the yellow fever booster vaccination. Every receptor here comes from a man younger than 35 who received the YFV17D yellow fever vaccine.

This clonotype has a count of ten or more. The rearrangement uses TRBV20-1 and TRBJ2-3, with no clear D. V was trimmed by 3 bases and J by 6 bases, leaving 13 bases between them. Germline CDR1 is DFQATT and CDR2 is SNEGSKA (reference sequence). This CDR3 spans 13 amino acids. CDR3 region: CSARADSTDTQYF. Written as DNA, the CDR3 is TGCAGTGCTAGGGCCGACTCGACGGATACGCAGTATTTT.

The table lists this clonotype with many counts. The gene calls are TRBV5-5 and TRBJ2-7; tentative D call: TRBD2 (5 bases). Trimming cost V 4 bases and J 2 bases, with 16 bases left between them. The CDR3 is 15 amino acids. Germline loops: CDR1 SGHKS, CDR2 YYEKEE (reference sequence). The CDR3 nucleotides read TGTGCCAGCAGCATGATTACGTCCGGGACCTACGAGCAGTACTTC. It encodes CASSMITSGTYEQYF.

V gene TRBV6-5 combines with J gene TRBJ2-7; 10 nucleotides match TRBD2. The CDR3 has 15 residues. J gave up 3 bases and V 1 base, and 3 bases lay outside the gene matches. Germline V CDR1 and CDR2: MNHEY, SVGAGI. The CDR3 spells CASSYLVAGGYEQYF. The CDR3 bases are TGTGCCAGCAGTTACTTGGTAGCGGGAGGCTACGAGCAGTACTTC.

There are many counts of this clonotype. The chain uses TRBV10-3 and TRBJ2-3, with a possible D match to TRBD1 (5 bases). This CDR3 comprises 13 residues. V was cut by 3 bases and J by 5 bases, with 9 bases left in between. Germline V gives CDR1 ENHRY, CDR2 SYGVKD. The CDR3 DNA is TGTGCCATCAGTGATTTTAGGGGAGATACGCAGTATTTT. This codes for CAISDFRGDTQYF.

The table lists this clonotype with many counts. The chain carries TRBV4-1 and TRBJ2-7, with D unclear. Germline CDR1 is MGHRA and CDR2 is YSYEKL. V shed 1 base and J shed 2 bases, with 6 bases lying between them. The CDR3 covers 13 residues. The CDR3 spells CASSQALTYEQYV. CDR3 coding DNA: TGCGCCAGCAGCCAAGCTCTGACCTACGAGCAGTACGTC.

This clonotype has more than one count but fewer than ten. V is TRBV18 and J is TRBJ2-7; 8 bases are shared with TRBD2. The length of the CDR3 is 14 residues. After removal of 0 bases from V and 2 bases from J, the junction contained 0 bases not matched to a gene. From germline, CDR1 is KGHSH and CDR2 LQKENI. In nucleotides, the CDR3 is TGTGCCAGCTCACCACCACTAGCGGCCTACGAGCAGTACTTC. It translates to CASSPPLAAYEQYF.

Only a few counts were recorded for this clonotype. The chain recombines TRBV7-2 with TRBJ1-2; possibly TRBD1 for D (5 bases). The V end lost 1 base, the J end lost 7 bases, and 16 bases lay between the germline ends. Germline V gene lookup returns CDR1 SGHTA and CDR2 FQGNSA. The CDR3 runs 15 residues. The DNA of the CDR3 is TGTGCCAGCAGCTTAGGGGGGGGTGGTTTTAGTGGCTACACCTTC. It is translated as CASSLGGGGFSGYTF.

This clonotype was recorded at least ten times. The V gene is TRBV29-1, the J gene TRBJ2-5; D is ambiguous. Germline V gene data show CDR1 as SQVTM and CDR2 as ANQGSEA. Deletions cut 3 bases from V and 5 bases from J, with 10 bases between. CDR3 length: 12 residues. The CDR3 DNA reads as TGCAGCGTTGACCGTGGGTTGGAGACCCAGTACTTC. This encodes CSVDRGLETQYF.

The chain is built from TRBV12-3 or TRBV12-4 and TRBJ1-2; TRBD1 agrees at 8 bases. The CDR3 is 17 residues long. Trimming removed 5 bases from V and 6 bases from J; junction bases left unmatched: 17. Here the CDR3 reads CASSPLPMDREFDGYTF. The CDR3 DNA is TGTGCCAGCAGTCCGCTCCCGATGGACAGGGAGTTTGATGGCTACACCTTC.

The chain joins TRBV7-8 to TRBJ2-5, with TRBD2 matching 7 bases. Germline assignment: CDR1 SGHVS and CDR2 FQNEAQ. CDR3 size: 14 residues. After removal of 5 bases from V and 7 bases from J, the junction contained 10 bases not matched to a gene. The CDR3 sequence is CASSIRLAEGTQYF. CDR3 nucleotides: TGTGCCAGCAGCATCAGACTAGCCGAGGGGACCCAGTACTTC.

This clonotype has at least ten counts. The chain recombines TRBV24-1 with TRBJ2-2; D unresolved. Trimming removed 2 bases at V and 1 base at J, with 7 bases between. There are 15 residues in the CDR3. Looked up from germline, CDR1 is KGHDR and CDR2 is SFDVKD. This CDR3 is CATSDWKGNTGELFF. In DNA, the CDR3 is TGTGCCACCAGTGATTGGAAAGGGAACACCGGGGAGCTGTTTTTT.

The chain joins TRBV12-3 or TRBV12-4 to TRBJ2-1; 8 nucleotides agree with TRBD2. This CDR3 is built from 15 residues. Germline trimming cut 6 bases from V and 8 bases from J; bases unmatched to any gene: 12. The CDR3 here is CASSRIAGRSHEQFF. DNA of the CDR3: TGTGCCAGCAGCAGAATAGCGGGGAGAAGCCATGAGCAGTTCTTC.

The chain combines TRBV4-2 with TRBJ1-2; D possibly corresponds to TRBD1 (5 bases). The CDR3 has 13 amino acids. CDR1 and CDR2 from the germline V gene are LGHNA and YNFKEQ. V gave up 4 bases and J gave up 7 bases, with 13 bases separating them. The CDR3, as DNA: TGTGCCAGCAGCCCCGAGGCAGGGTCTGGCTACACCTTC. It yields the protein CASSPEAGSGYTF.

This clonotype appeared a few times. This sequence joins TRBV7-3 and TRBJ1-6, with no clear D. The V end lost 10 bases, the J end lost 8 bases, and 15 bases lay between the germline ends. This CDR3 is built from 13 residues. CDR1 SGHTA and CDR2 FQGTGA come from the germline V gene. CDR3 residues: CATADNIYSPLHF. The CDR3 bases are TGTGCCACCGCGGATAATATTTATTCACCCCTCCACTTT.

This clonotype has only a few counts. J is TRBJ2-3 and V is TRBV29-1; D ambiguous. The germline V gene encodes CDR1 SQVTM and CDR2 ANQGSEA. Trimming took 1 base from V and 6 from J, leaving 5 bases between them. CDR3 size: 11 residues. CDR3 DNA sequence: TGCAGCGTTGAAGGGCGGGATACGCAGTATTTT. It encodes CSVEGRDTQYF.

Only a few counts were recorded for this clonotype. This chain links TRBV29-1 with TRBJ1-2; D might be TRBD1 (5 bases). This CDR3 contains 11 residues. Germline values: CDR1 SQVTM, CDR2 ANQGSEA. Trimming took 7 bases from V and 8 from J, leaving 14 bases between them. CDR3 region: CSAVSWGGYTF. In nucleotides, the CDR3 is TGCAGCGCTGTTTCCTGGGGGGGCTACACCTTC.

This clonotype was counted a few times. V is TRBV11-3 and J is TRBJ2-2; TRBD1 might be the D (5 bases). The CDR3 extends over 13 amino acids. Deletions cut 5 bases from V and 7 bases from J, with 11 bases between. Germline V CDR1 and CDR2: SGHNT, YENEEA. The DNA of the CDR3 is TGTGCCAGCAGCCCGACAGTTTACGGGGAGCTGTTTTTT. Residues: CASSPTVYGELFF.

This clonotype has a handful of counts. V is TRBV29-1 and J is TRBJ2-1; 8 nucleotides line up with TRBD1. V lost 3 bases and J lost 11; bases outside the gene matches: 12. The CDR3 is 14 residues long. Germline V lookup: CDR1 SQVTM, CDR2 ANQGSEA. The chain's CDR3 is CSVETGAPFGKQFF. CDR3 DNA sequence: TGCAGCGTTGAGACAGGGGCCCCCTTCGGGAAGCAGTTCTTC.

This clonotype has only a few counts. This chain uses TRBV2 with TRBJ2-1; D is undetermined. V was cut by 8 bases and J by 0 bases, with 11 bases left in between. Germline V CDR1 and CDR2: SNHLY, FYNNEI. This CDR3 has 14 amino acids. This CDR3 is CASGVGRSYNEQFF. The CDR3 coding sequence is TGTGCCAGCGGCGTCGGACGCTCCTACAATGAGCAGTTCTTC.

This rearrangement joins TRBV6-6 to TRBJ2-7, with D perhaps matching TRBD1 or TRBD2 (5 bases each). The CDR3 is 14 amino acids. CDR1 and CDR2 (germline): MNHNY, SVGAGI (reference sequence). Trimming left V 7 bases short and J 4 bases short, with 17 bases between. The CDR3 here is CASKMEAGWYEQYV. The DNA of the CDR3 is TGTGCCAGCAAAATGGAGGCAGGGTGGTACGAGCAGTACGTC.

This clonotype was observed a few times. The J gene is TRBJ1-2, the V gene TRBV5-1; D perhaps matches TRBD1 (6 bases). CDR1 SGHRS and CDR2 YFSETQ come from the germline V gene. Trimming removed 6 bases from V and 5 bases from J, with 17 bases in between. This CDR3 spans 14 amino acids. This CDR3 reads CASTLQDRRYGYTF. The CDR3 DNA reads as TGCGCCAGCACTCTCCAGGACAGAAGATATGGCTACACCTTC.

This clonotype was recorded many times. V and J are TRBV7-2 and TRBJ2-7; tentative D call: TRBD2 (6 bases). Looked up from germline, CDR1 is SGHTA and CDR2 is FQGNSA. Trimming took off 2 bases at V and 2 bases at J, with 10 bases between the two ends. This CDR3 contains 14 residues. The CDR3 region has the DNA TGTGCCAGCAGCTTATGGAGGGATACCTACGAGCAGTACTTC. It is translated as CASSLWRDTYEQYF.

The V call is TRBV20-1, the J call TRBJ2-2; D unresolved. This CDR3 contains 13 residues. Germline loops: CDR1 DFQATT, CDR2 SNEGSKA (reference sequence). V lost 6 bases, J lost 0 bases, and 8 bases lay in between. This CDR3 reads CSAQDPNTGELFF. In DNA, the CDR3 is TGCAGTGCACAAGACCCGAACACCGGGGAGCTGTTTTTT.

The chain couples TRBV6-5 to TRBJ2-1; 10 bases line up with TRBD2. The germline V gene encodes CDR1 MNHEY and CDR2 SVGAGI. This CDR3 is built from 15 residues. Trimming removed 6 bases from V and 5 bases from J; junction bases left unmatched: 7. The CDR3 nucleotides read TGTGCCAGCAGGGTTAGCGGGGGGCGAAACAATGAGCAGTTCTTC. It specifies CASRVSGGRNNEQFF.

CDR3 in amino acids: CASSSGQGISPLHF. Here the CDR3 DNA reads TGTGCCAGCAGCTCTGGACAGGGAATATCACCCCTCCACTTT. This chain joins TRBV9 and TRBJ1-6, with 8 positions matching TRBD1. Germline loops: CDR1 SGDLS, CDR2 YYNGEE. This CDR3 has 14 amino acids. After removal of 4 bases from V and 10 bases from J, the junction contained 7 bases not matched to a gene.